This T cell receptor beta chain was recovered during a study of T cell repertoires in cytomegalovirus infection. Study background: CMV infection plus the matching HLA type was flagged by public TCR beta signatures.

One entry per CDR3 protein, called by TCRdb with MiXCR from the reads. Of roughly 230,000 distinct CDR3 sequences listed, over 20% are singletons. This clonotype was observed at least ten times. Its antigen is as yet unknown. General study points: In two of eight donors, the top clonotype was HLA-C-restricted CMV-specific. Summed frequency of shared TCR beta families picked out CMV carriers who also had the relevant HLA.

The germline V gene has CDR1 LGHNA and CDR2 YNFKEQ. Between the trimmed V and J ends, which lost 4 bases and 0 bases, there was a span of 16 bases. This CDR3 is 16 amino acids long. The chain joins TRBV4-2 to TRBJ2-7; D may match TRBD1 or TRBD2 (6 bases each). Sequencing input: CD8+ T cells from PBMCs. The clonotype originates from a human donor in good health (CMV status not recorded). Some clones in this sample may be carry-over from other donors' samples. Here the CDR3 DNA reads TGTGCCAGCAGCCCCTCAGAAGGGGGACTCTCCTACGAGCAGTACTTC. This gives the protein CASSPSEGGLSYEQYF.